The next 6 T cell receptor beta chains were all read from a single sample in a study of T cell repertoires in cytomegalovirus infection. Their target antigens are unknown. One entry per CDR3 protein results from TCRdb running MiXCR on the reads. The data contain roughly 340,000 distinct CDR3 sequences, about 27% of them seen just once; the ten biggest clones take up around 19%. Sequencing used cultured PBMCs, obtained from culture after CMV antigen stimulation. These receptor sequences come from a human donor in good health (CMV status not recorded). Some clones in this sample may be carry-over from other donors' samples.

The table lists this clonotype with a few counts. The genes are TRBV7-8 and TRBJ2-7; D unclear. V was pared by 5 bases and J by 3 bases, with 17 bases between. There are 15 residues in the CDR3. Germline assignment: CDR1 SGHVS and CDR2 FQNEAQ. The CDR3 DNA reads as TGTGCCAGCAGCCGTCAAGGGCATCTGAGCTACGAGCAGTACTTC. As protein: CASSRQGHLSYEQYF.

V and J are TRBV6-6 and TRBJ2-7, with 11 bases identical to TRBD2. The CDR3 length is 15 residues. Trimming at V came to 5 bases and at J to 4 bases, leaving 7 bases not matched to a gene. Germline V gene data show CDR1 as MNHNY and CDR2 as SVGAGI (reference sequence). The CDR3 region is CASSVGLADLYEQYF. The CDR3 nucleotides are TGTGCCAGCAGTGTGGGACTAGCGGACCTATACGAGCAGTACTTC.

The chain combines TRBV27 with TRBJ2-7; D unresolved. This CDR3 spans 12 amino acids. The V end lost 0 bases, the J end lost 7 bases, and 7 bases lay between the germline ends. Germline V lookup: CDR1 MNHEY, CDR2 SMNVEV (reference sequence). In DNA form, the CDR3 reads TGTGCCAGCAGTTTATCCGGGCGGGAGCAGTACTTC. Amino acids: CASSLSGREQYF.

The CDR3 loop reads CSARKPKSSYEQYF. For the CDR3, the DNA is TGCAGTGCTAGAAAACCCAAGAGCTCCTACGAGCAGTACTTC. The chain is built from TRBV20-1 and TRBJ2-7; D ambiguous. CDR3 length: 14 residues. Trimming removed 2 bases at V and 0 bases at J, with 11 bases between. Per the germline V gene, CDR1 is DFQATT and CDR2 is SNEGSKA (reference sequence).

In its sample, this clonotype was seen a few times. The V and J genes are TRBV7-2 and TRBJ1-2, with 10 bases aligning to TRBD1. Germline-derived CDR1 and CDR2 are SGHTA and FQGNSA. Losses at the gene ends were 6 bases for V and 3 bases for J; bases not matched to a gene: 7. This CDR3 is 15 amino acids long. The CDR3 DNA is TGTGCCAGCAGAGCTCCCGGGACAGGGGACTATGGCTACACCTTC. Amino acid sequence: CASRAPGTGDYGYTF.

About this clonotype: The junction departs from the called germline gene at one end, perhaps through a read error. The chain carries TRBV4-1 and TRBJ2-7; TRBD1 matches 8 bases. The CDR3 spans 14 residues. The V gene's germline CDR1 is MGHRA and CDR2 YSYEKL. CDR3 region: CASSRGDRSSEQYF. In DNA, the CDR3 is TGCGCCAGCAGCCGAGGGGACAGGTCCTCCGAGCAGTACTTC.